Following are 23 T cell receptor beta chains from one sample sequenced in a study of T-cell reconstitution after alpha-beta-depleted transplantation in children. Preparing the TCRbeta library involved the use of unique molecular identifiers. Each CDR3 protein is one row after TCRdb ran MiXCR on the PCR reads. The data contain hundreds of thousands of distinct CDR3 sequences, 9.5% to 10% of them singletons. This specimen was PBMCs from the stem cell graft donor, taken from the stem cell graft. The source of these receptors is a human donor who donated a stem cell graft to a child with SCID.

The V gene is TRBV7-9, the J gene TRBJ1-5; TRBD1 aligns across 7 bases. The CDR3 contains 13 residues. The V gene's germline CDR1 is SEHNR and CDR2 FQNEAQ (reference sequence). Trimming cost V 5 bases and J 7 bases; bases outside gene matches: 5. In nucleotides, the CDR3 is TGTGCCAGCAGCAGACAGGGTTACCAGCCCCAGCATTTT. Translating it yields CASSRQGYQPQHF.

This clonotype has just a few counts. The V and J genes are TRBV11-2 and TRBJ1-1; the match to TRBD1 covers 10 bases. The CDR3 runs 16 residues. Germline assignment: CDR1 SGHAT and CDR2 FQNNGV. The V gene end was trimmed by 5 bases and the J gene end by 0 bases; junction bases not matched to a gene: 6. CDR3 sequence (DNA): TGTGCCAGCAGCCCCCGGGACAGGGGAATGAACACTGAAGCTTTCTTT. This codes for CASSPRDRGMNTEAFF.

The chain joins TRBV5-1 to TRBJ2-7; 12 bases map to TRBD1. This CDR3 is built from 14 residues. Germline CDR1 and CDR2: SGHRS and YFSETQ. Losses at the gene ends were 4 bases for V and 5 bases for J; bases not matched to a gene: 4. The CDR3 reads CASSGGQGANEQYF. The CDR3 region has the DNA TGCGCCAGCAGCGGGGGACAGGGGGCCAACGAGCAGTACTTC.

The chain employs TRBV2 and TRBJ1-4; possibly TRBD1 for D (5 bases). Per germline, CDR1 SNHLY and CDR2 FYNNEI. Trimming pared 6 bases from V and 8 bases from J, leaving 13 bases between. The CDR3 sequence is 13 residues long. This CDR3 is CASSENNREKLFF. The CDR3 DNA is TGTGCCAGCAGCGAAAATAACAGGGAAAAACTGTTTTTT.

The V and J genes are TRBV24-1 and TRBJ1-2; 7 positions agree with TRBD1. This CDR3 contains 19 residues. Germline CDR1 is KGHDR and CDR2 is SFDVKD. Trimming removed 0 bases from V and 4 bases from J; junction bases left unmatched: 16. CDR3 protein: CATSDLDPTSADRIYGYTF. The CDR3, as DNA: TGTGCCACCAGTGATTTGGATCCCACGTCCGCGGACAGGATCTATGGCTACACCTTC.

This clonotype was found a few times. The chain uses TRBV7-9 and TRBJ2-3; D is perhaps TRBD1 (6 bases). The CDR3 is 14 amino acids. Germline V gives CDR1 SEHNR, CDR2 FQNEAQ (reference sequence). V shed 3 bases and J shed 3 bases, with 10 bases lying between them. CDR3 nucleotides: TGTGCCAGCAGCTTGGGACAACCAACAGATACGCAGTATTTT. Protein sequence: CASSLGQPTDTQYF.

There are a few counts of this clonotype. The chain uses TRBV9 and TRBJ2-2, with TRBD2 as a possible D gene (6 bases). Germline values: CDR1 SGDLS, CDR2 YYNGEE. Between the trimmed V and J ends, which lost 2 bases and 1 base, there was a span of 9 bases. This CDR3 is 15 amino acids long. CDR3 loop: CASSVTRRNTGELFF. CDR3 nucleotide sequence: TGTGCCAGCAGCGTGACTAGGCGGAACACCGGGGAGCTGTTTTTT.

This clonotype was seen ten or more times. The chain links TRBV3-1 to TRBJ2-2; D uncertain. Trimming pared 1 base from V and 3 bases from J, leaving 6 bases between. The CDR3 totals 14 residues. The germline CDR1 and CDR2 sequences are LGHDT and YNNKEL (reference sequence). The CDR3 nucleotides read TGTGCCAGCAGCCAAGGAACCTACACCGGGGAGCTGTTTTTT. Protein sequence: CASSQGTYTGELFF.

This clonotype has more than one count but fewer than ten. The rearrangement uses TRBV15 and TRBJ1-6; 7 bases line up with TRBD1. The CDR3 sequence is 17 residues long. The V and J ends lost 0 bases and 9 bases, in that order; junction bases with no gene match: 11. Looked up from germline, CDR1 is LNHNV and CDR2 is YYDKDF (reference sequence). The DNA of the CDR3 is TGTGCCACCAGCAGAGAGGCCATCGGAGCAGGGGGTTCACCCCTCCACTTT. This encodes CATSREAIGAGGSPLHF.

V gene TRBV10-3 combines with J gene TRBJ2-5; a weak D match, TRBD1 (5 bases). V lost 4 bases and J 2 bases, leaving 5 bases between the germline ends. The CDR3 has 12 residues. CDR1 and CDR2 (germline): ENHRY, SYGVKD. Here the CDR3 DNA reads TGTGCCATCAGTGGACAGCAAGAGACCCAGTACTTC. It translates to CAISGQQETQYF.

This clonotype was counted at least ten times. The J gene is TRBJ1-4, the V gene TRBV7-9; weak D call: TRBD1 (5 bases). Germline V gene sequence: CDR1 SEHNR, CDR2 FQNEAQ (reference sequence). The CDR3 spans 14 residues. With 3 bases removed from V and 6 bases from J, the gap between germline ends came to 11 bases. The CDR3 is CASSFTGGDEKLFF. Written as DNA, the CDR3 is TGTGCCAGCAGCTTTACCGGGGGTGATGAAAAACTGTTTTTT.

The CDR3 DNA sequence: TGCGCCAGCAGCTTACTGGGACAGGCAAACTCCTACGAGCAGTACTTC. Translating gives CASSLLGQANSYEQYF. V is TRBV5-1 and J is TRBJ2-7; TRBD1 agrees at 8 bases. CDR3 length equals 16 residues. After removal of 2 bases from V and 0 bases from J, the junction contained 7 bases not matched to a gene. The V gene's germline CDR1 is SGHRS and CDR2 YFSETQ.

This clonotype appeared a few times. The chain links TRBV4-2 to TRBJ2-3; TRBD2 matches 8 bases. Trimming cost V 0 bases and J 2 bases; bases outside gene matches: 4. The CDR3 has 16 residues. Germline CDR1 LGHNA, CDR2 YNFKEQ. This chain's CDR3 is CASSQDGGGFTDTQYF. Written as DNA, the CDR3 is TGTGCCAGCAGCCAAGACGGGGGGGGATTCACAGATACGCAGTATTTT.

The chain recombines TRBV7-8 with TRBJ1-1; 7 nucleotides line up with TRBD1. Per the germline V gene, CDR1 is SGHVS and CDR2 is FQNEAQ. With 5 bases clipped from V and 1 base from J, the junction kept 4 bases outside the gene matches. This CDR3 has 14 amino acids. DNA for the CDR3: TGTGCCAGCAGCGGGGGACAGAGGAACACTGAAGCTTTCTTT. Amino acids: CASSGGQRNTEAFF.

The chain couples TRBV18 to TRBJ2-7, with a weak D call TRBD1 (5 bases). Trimming shortened V by 2 bases and J by 0 bases, and 14 bases separated the two germline ends. There are 16 residues in the CDR3. Germline CDR1 reads KGHSH; CDR2 reads LQKENI. The CDR3 is CASSPWTRLSSYEQYF. CDR3 in DNA: TGTGCCAGCTCACCATGGACACGCCTTAGCTCCTACGAGCAGTACTTC.

This sequence joins TRBV15 and TRBJ1-1; possibly TRBD1 for D (6 bases). Trimming left V 3 bases short and J 1 base short, with 12 bases between. This CDR3 is 15 amino acids long. Looked up from germline, CDR1 is LNHNV and CDR2 is YYDKDF (reference sequence). Written as DNA, the CDR3 is TGTGCCACCAGCAGTACAGGGTTGGCGAACACTGAAGCTTTCTTT. It codes for CATSSTGLANTEAFF.

The chain couples TRBV12-3 or TRBV12-4 to TRBJ2-7; 9 positions agree with TRBD1. The CDR3 loop spans 15 amino acids. V shed 5 bases, J shed 2 bases, and the junction held 7 bases outside the gene matches. CDR3 DNA: TGTGCCAGCAGTCTGGACAGGGGAAGAGCCTACGAGCAGTACTTC. The encoded protein is CASSLDRGRAYEQYF.

This clonotype was recorded at least ten times. The chain has TRBV9 and TRBJ2-5; the D gene is possibly TRBD1 (6 bases). This CDR3 has 13 residues. The V end was cut by 6 bases, the J end by 2 bases, with 11 bases between. The germline gives CDR1 SGDLS, CDR2 YYNGEE. CDR3 residues: CASNGQPQETQYF. CDR3 nucleotides: TGTGCCAGCAATGGACAGCCTCAAGAGACCCAGTACTTC.

This clonotype showed up just a few times. The CDR3, as DNA: TGCGCCAGCAGCCCTGTCGGGGAACCGAACACCGGGGAGCTGTTTTTT. Translated, it gives CASSPVGEPNTGELFF. The chain links TRBV10-2 to TRBJ2-2, with D perhaps matching TRBD2 (5 bases). V was pared by 6 bases and J by 0 bases, with 14 bases between. This CDR3 contains 16 residues. Per the germline V gene, CDR1 is WSHSY and CDR2 is SAAADI.

This clonotype was observed a handful of times. The gene calls are TRBV4-2 and TRBJ2-6; 11 nucleotides line up with TRBD1. Germline V lookup: CDR1 LGHNA, CDR2 YNFKEQ. This CDR3 spans 19 amino acids. V was clipped by 4 bases and J by 1 base; unmatched bases: 9. The DNA of the CDR3 is TGTGCCAGCAGCCCCATAAGGACAGGGGGCATGTCTGGGGCCAACGTCCTGACTTTC. This translates into CASSPIRTGGMSGANVLTF.

This clonotype showed up many times. This chain uses TRBV20-1 with TRBJ1-1, with 8 bases identical to TRBD1. The germline gives CDR1 DFQATT, CDR2 SNEGSKA (reference sequence). There are 12 residues in the CDR3. Germline trimming cut 2 bases from V and 6 bases from J; bases unmatched to any gene: 2. The CDR3 bases are TGCAGTGCTAGACCGGACAGGGCTGAAGCTTTCTTT. As protein: CSARPDRAEAFF.

In its sample, this clonotype was seen a few times. This chain connects TRBV5-1 to TRBJ1-1; D is ambiguous. Germline CDR1 reads SGHRS; CDR2 reads YFSETQ. V shed 0 bases and J shed 2 bases, with 11 bases lying between them. CDR3 length equals 15 residues. The CDR3 reads CASSLVPTLNTEAFF. CDR3 bases: TGCGCCAGCAGCTTGGTGCCGACATTAAACACTGAAGCTTTCTTT.

The V gene is TRBV5-5, the J gene TRBJ1-5; D possibly corresponds to TRBD1 (5 bases). In germline, CDR1 is SGHKS, CDR2 YYEKEE (reference sequence). The CDR3 consists of 14 residues. Deletions cut 4 bases from V and 8 bases from J, with 16 bases between. The CDR3 sequence is CASSLTWLGEPQHF. The CDR3 nucleotides are TGTGCCAGCAGCCTTACGTGGTTAGGGGAGCCCCAGCATTTT. The variable domain in full, with the rest retrieved from reference TRBV5-5 and TRBJ1-5, is DAGVTQSPTHLIKTRGQQVTLRCSPISGHKSVSWYQQVLGQGPQFIFQYYEKEERGRGNFPDRFSARQFPNYSSELNVNALLLGDSALYLCASSLTWLGEPQHFGDGTRLSIL.